Given below is one TCR beta chain in context. What it binds is unknown. CDR3 length: 12 residues. V was trimmed by 4 bases and J by 9 bases, leaving 13 bases between them. Germline lookup yields CDR1 MNHEY and CDR2 SVGAGI. These data come from a study of cytomegalovirus exposure and HLA in healthy donors. Whole-study findings and limits: Altogether, 150 to 200 TCR beta chains were recorded as cytomegalovirus-associated. Subsequent analysis revealed that first-cohort TCR clusters tended to co-occur in the roughly 120 validation repertoires.

Separation from the roughly 700-subject first cohort characterized the roughly 120-subject validation cohort, to which the donors belonged. Using immunoSEQ multiplex PCR, the repertoire was profiled, and TCRdb retains in-frame clones only, with some absent. The profile shows 57,000 or so clones, around 90% of them singletons. The chain has TRBV6-5 and TRBJ2-7; D is uncertain. Specimen: PBMCs. This sequence was found in a woman in her thirties in good health and CMV-seronegative. The CDR3 DNA is TGTGCCAGCAGTTCTCCGACTGGCCTGCAGTACTTC. This translates into CASSSPTGLQYF.